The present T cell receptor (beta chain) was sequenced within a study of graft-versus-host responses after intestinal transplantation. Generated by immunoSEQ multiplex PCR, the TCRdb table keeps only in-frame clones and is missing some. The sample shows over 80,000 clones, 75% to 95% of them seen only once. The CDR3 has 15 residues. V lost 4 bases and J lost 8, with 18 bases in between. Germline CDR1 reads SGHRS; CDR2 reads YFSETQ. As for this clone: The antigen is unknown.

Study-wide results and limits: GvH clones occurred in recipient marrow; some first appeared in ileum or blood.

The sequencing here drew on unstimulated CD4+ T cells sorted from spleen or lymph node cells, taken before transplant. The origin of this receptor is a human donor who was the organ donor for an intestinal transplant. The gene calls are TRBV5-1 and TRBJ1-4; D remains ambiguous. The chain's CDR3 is CASSPMAGLREKLFF. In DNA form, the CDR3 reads TGCGCCAGCAGCCCTATGGCGGGGTTGCGAGAAAAACTGTTTTTT.